These T cell receptor beta chains were read from a single sample in a study of response to subunit inactivated influenza vaccine. TCRdb re-called the RT-PCR reads through MiXCR, storing one row per CDR3 protein. The sample lists around 470,000 distinct CDR3 sequences; approximately 7.8% were seen once. Sequencing was performed on PBMCs from blood, taken about 24 months after vaccination. Source of these receptors: a man aged 50 to 69 who received an inactivated influenza vaccine. Both conserved end residues are part of each CDR3. The D gene is left open where the match is weak. A clone size is listed for some rows: how often the clone was seen (once, few, many), or a class if it is expanded.

TRBJ2-5 - TRBV20-1 - TGCAGTGCTGAGCCCTGGGGGGAGACCCAGTACTTC CSAEPWGETQYF
TRBJ2-1 TRBD2 TRBV14 - TGTGCCAGCAGCCAACTGACTAGCGGGCGCTCCTACAATGAGCAGTTCTTC CASSQLTSGRSYNEQFF
TRBJ2-1 - TRBV15 few TGTGCCACCAGCAGAGATCAAAAGTACAATGAGCAGTTCTTC CATSRDQKYNEQFF
TRBJ2-4 - TRBV27 few TGTGCCAGCAGTTTAAATGTCTGGGCTCCGCTAGCCAAAAACATTCAGTACTTC CASSLNVWAPLAKNIQYF
TRBJ2-7 - TRBV23-1 few TGCGCCAGCAGTCAATTTGGGAAGCAGGGCAATTCGCGTCAGTACTTC CASSQFGKQGNSRQYF
TRBJ2-1 - TRBV21-1 few TGTGCCAGCAGCAAAGGCTTTGGGCATTCCTACAATGAGCAGTTCTTC CASSKGFGHSYNEQFF
TRBJ2-3 - TRBV7-6 few TGTGCCAGCAGCCCGCAGGCACTAGGGCCCTTGGGAGATACGCAGTATTTT CASSPQALGPLGDTQYF
TRBJ2-2 - TRBV12-3/TRBV12-4 many TGTGCCAGCAGATCATGGACCGGGGAGCTGTTTTTT CASRSWTGELFF
TRBJ2-7 TRBD2 TRBV6-2/TRBV6-3 few TGTGCCAGCAGTCTCGGCCATCCCGGGACTAGCGGGGGATCCTACGAGCAGTACTTC CASSLGHPGTSGGSYEQYF
TRBJ2-5 TRBD2 TRBV5-1 few TGCGCCAGCACGGACCTAGCGGCGGAGACCCAGTACTTC CASTDLAAETQYF